This T cell receptor beta chain is drawn from a study of shared T cell receptors in the human thymus. The V and J ends lost 0 bases and 3 bases, in that order; junction bases with no gene match: 16. The CDR3 is 22 amino acids. Germline CDR1 and CDR2: LNHNV and YYDKDF (reference sequence). Clones were read by immunoSEQ multiplex PCR, and TCRdb kept only the in-frame ones, dropping some. The sample includes over 350,000 clones, more than 85% of them seen just once. The rearrangement uses TRBV15 and TRBJ2-6; 11 nucleotides match TRBD1. Input material: thymocytes. The receptor was isolated from a human donor. In nucleotides, the CDR3 is TGTGCCACCAGCAGAGATTTGACTCGGGGAGGACAGGGGGCAGATGGGGCCAACGTCCTGACTTTC. Protein product: CATSRDLTRGGQGADGANVLTF. The full variable domain, its missing parts supplied by reference TRBV15 and TRBJ2-6, is DAMVIQNPRYQVTQFGKPVTLSCSQTLNHNVMYWYQQKSSQAPKLLFHYYDKDFNNEADTPDNFQSRRPNTSFCFLDIRSPGLGDTAMYLCATSRDLTRGGQGADGANVLTFGAGSRLTVL.